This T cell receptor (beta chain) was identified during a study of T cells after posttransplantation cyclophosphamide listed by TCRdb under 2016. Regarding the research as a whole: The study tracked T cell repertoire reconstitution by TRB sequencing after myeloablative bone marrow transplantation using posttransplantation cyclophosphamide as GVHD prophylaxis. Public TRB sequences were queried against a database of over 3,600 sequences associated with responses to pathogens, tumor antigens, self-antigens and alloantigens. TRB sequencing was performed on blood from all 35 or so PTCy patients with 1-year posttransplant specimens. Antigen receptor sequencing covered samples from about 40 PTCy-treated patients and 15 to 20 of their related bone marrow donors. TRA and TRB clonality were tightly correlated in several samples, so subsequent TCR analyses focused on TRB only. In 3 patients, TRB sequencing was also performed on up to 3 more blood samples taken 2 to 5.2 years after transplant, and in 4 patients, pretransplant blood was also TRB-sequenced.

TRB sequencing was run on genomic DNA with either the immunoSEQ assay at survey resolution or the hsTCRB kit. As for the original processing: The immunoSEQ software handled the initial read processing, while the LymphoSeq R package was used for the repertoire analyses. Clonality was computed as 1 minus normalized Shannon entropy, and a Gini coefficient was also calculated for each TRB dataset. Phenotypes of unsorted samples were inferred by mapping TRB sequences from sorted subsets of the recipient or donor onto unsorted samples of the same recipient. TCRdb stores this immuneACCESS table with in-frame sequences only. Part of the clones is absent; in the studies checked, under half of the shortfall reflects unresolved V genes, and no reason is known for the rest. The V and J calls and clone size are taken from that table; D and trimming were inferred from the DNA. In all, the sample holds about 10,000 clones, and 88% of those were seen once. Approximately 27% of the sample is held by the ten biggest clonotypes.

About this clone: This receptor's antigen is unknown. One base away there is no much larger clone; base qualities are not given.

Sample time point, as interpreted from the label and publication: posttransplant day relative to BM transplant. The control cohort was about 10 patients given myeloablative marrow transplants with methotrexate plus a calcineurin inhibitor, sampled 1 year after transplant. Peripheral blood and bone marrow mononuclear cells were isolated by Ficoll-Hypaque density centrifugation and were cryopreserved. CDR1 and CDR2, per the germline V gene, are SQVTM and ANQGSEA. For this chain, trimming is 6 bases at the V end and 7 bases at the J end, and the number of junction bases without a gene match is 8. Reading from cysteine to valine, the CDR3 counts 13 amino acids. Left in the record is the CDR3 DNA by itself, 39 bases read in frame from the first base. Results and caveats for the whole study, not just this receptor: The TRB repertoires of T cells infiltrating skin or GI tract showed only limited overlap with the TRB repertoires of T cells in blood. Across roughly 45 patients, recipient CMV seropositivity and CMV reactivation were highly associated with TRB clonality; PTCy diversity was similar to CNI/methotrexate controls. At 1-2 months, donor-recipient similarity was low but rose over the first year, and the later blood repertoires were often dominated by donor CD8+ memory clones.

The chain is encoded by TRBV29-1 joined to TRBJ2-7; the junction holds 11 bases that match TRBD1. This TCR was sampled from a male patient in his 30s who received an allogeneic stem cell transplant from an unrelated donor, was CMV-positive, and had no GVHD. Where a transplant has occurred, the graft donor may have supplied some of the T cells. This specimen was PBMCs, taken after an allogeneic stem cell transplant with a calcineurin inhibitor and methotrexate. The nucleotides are TGCAGCGTCGCACCGGGACAGGGGGGGGAGCAGTACGTC. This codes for CSVAPGQGGEQYV.